This T cell receptor beta chain derives from a study of shared T cell receptors in the human thymus. Assay: immunoSEQ multiplex PCR; the TCRdb copy retains only in-frame clones and omits some. The sample consists of about 660,000 clones, 88% of them appearing once. Germline trimming cut 4 bases from V and 0 bases from J; bases unmatched to any gene: 7. Germline CDR1 PRHDT, CDR2 FYEKMQ (reference sequence). The CDR3 runs 16 residues. The sample was also reused in another study, on human thymus T cells. Turning to that study: Corrective heart surgery yielded the resections from which the thymus tissue came. Use of V and J genes seemed skewed within the thymic and blood repertoires.

The receptor's source is a boy in the first two years of life with a congenital heart defect. Material: thymocytes. V usage is TRBV13 and J usage is TRBJ2-7, with 9 bases aligning to TRBD2. CDR3 in DNA: TGTGCCAGCAGCTCTGCTAGCGGGATTACCTCCTACGAGCAGTACTTC. It codes for CASSSASGITSYEQYF.